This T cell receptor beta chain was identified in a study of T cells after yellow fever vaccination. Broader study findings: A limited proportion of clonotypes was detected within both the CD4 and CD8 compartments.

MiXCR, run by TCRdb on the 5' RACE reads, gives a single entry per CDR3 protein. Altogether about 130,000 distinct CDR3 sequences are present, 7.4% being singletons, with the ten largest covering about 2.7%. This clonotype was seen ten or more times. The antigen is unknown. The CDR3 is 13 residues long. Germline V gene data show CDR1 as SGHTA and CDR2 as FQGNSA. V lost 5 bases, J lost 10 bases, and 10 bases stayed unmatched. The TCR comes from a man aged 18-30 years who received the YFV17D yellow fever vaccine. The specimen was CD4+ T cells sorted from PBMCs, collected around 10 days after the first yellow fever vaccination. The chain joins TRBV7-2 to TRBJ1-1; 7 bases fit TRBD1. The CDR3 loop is CASSQGGVSSAFF. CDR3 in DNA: TGTGCCAGCAGCCAGGGGGGAGTTTCATCAGCTTTCTTT.